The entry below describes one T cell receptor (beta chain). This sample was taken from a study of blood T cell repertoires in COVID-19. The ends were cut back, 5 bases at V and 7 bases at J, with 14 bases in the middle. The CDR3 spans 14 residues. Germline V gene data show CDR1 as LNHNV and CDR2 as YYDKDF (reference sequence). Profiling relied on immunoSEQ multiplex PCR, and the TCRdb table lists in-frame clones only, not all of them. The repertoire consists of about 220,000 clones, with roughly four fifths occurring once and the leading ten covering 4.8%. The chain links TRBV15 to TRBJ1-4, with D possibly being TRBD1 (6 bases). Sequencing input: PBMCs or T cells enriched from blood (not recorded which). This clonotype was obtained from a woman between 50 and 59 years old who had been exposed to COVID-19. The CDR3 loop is CATSPGQRGEKLFF. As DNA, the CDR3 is TGTGCCACCAGCCCTGGACAGAGAGGTGAAAAACTGTTTTTT.